One and the same sample provided the 19 T cell receptor beta chains below, sequenced in a study of blood T cell repertoires in COVID-19. Using immunoSEQ multiplex PCR, the repertoire was profiled, and TCRdb retains in-frame clones only, with some absent. Seen here are 150,000 to 200,000 clones, about 90% observed once, and the top ten hold roughly 4.8%. The source material was peripheral blood. The receptors originated from a man younger than 40 with COVID-19, enrolled during active disease.

V gene TRBV5-1 combines with J gene TRBJ1-3; TRBD1 matches 11 bases. CDR1 is SGHRS and CDR2 is YFSETQ in the germline V gene. The junction had 6 bases not matched to a gene; V was cut back by 4 bases and J by 0 bases. CDR3 length: 17 residues. The CDR3 bases are TGCGCCAGCAGCGCGGGACAGGGGGTTAACTCTGGAAACACCATATATTTT. This sequence encodes CASSAGQGVNSGNTIYF.

This chain connects TRBV19 to TRBJ2-1; D uncertain. This CDR3 is built from 14 residues. Trimming cost V 0 bases and J 7 bases, with 10 bases left between them. Germline V gene sequence: CDR1 LNHDA, CDR2 SQIVND (reference sequence). CDR3 DNA: TGTGCCAGTAGTATAGATCCCCCGAGGAATGAGCAGTTCTTC. Protein sequence: CASSIDPPRNEQFF.

This clone was detected a few times. The rearrangement uses TRBV7-2 and TRBJ2-7, with D perhaps TRBD1 (6 bases). V was pared by 2 bases and J by 4 bases, with 9 bases between. Germline CDR1 reads SGHTA; CDR2 reads FQGNSA. The CDR3 has 13 residues. This CDR3 is CASSLNRVYEQYF. The CDR3 DNA is TGTGCCAGCAGCTTAAACAGGGTTTACGAGCAGTACTTC.

The chain is built from TRBV27 and TRBJ2-6; D is perhaps TRBD2 (5 bases). V gave up 7 bases and J gave up 2 bases, with 15 bases separating them. CDR3 length equals 16 residues. Germline assignment: CDR1 MNHEY and CDR2 SMNVEV (reference sequence). The chain's CDR3 is CASTLDGNPGANVLTF. The CDR3 DNA sequence: TGTGCCAGCACCCTGGACGGGAATCCTGGGGCCAACGTCCTGACTTTC.

J is TRBJ1-2 and V is TRBV7-2, with D perhaps matching TRBD1 (6 bases). The CDR3 is 13 amino acids. The germline CDR1 and CDR2 sequences are SGHTA and FQGNSA. With 8 bases removed from V and 7 bases from J, the gap between germline ends came to 17 bases. This chain's CDR3 is CASSGGGATGYTF. The CDR3 DNA reads as TGTGCCAGCTCGGGGGGGGGCGCAACTGGCTACACCTTC.

A single count supports this clone. V is TRBV5-5 and J is TRBJ2-5, with TRBD1 matching over 7 bases. Germline trimming cut 1 base from V and 4 bases from J; bases unmatched to any gene: 10. This CDR3 is built from 16 residues. Germline lookup yields CDR1 SGHKS and CDR2 YYEKEE (reference sequence). The CDR3 loop reads CASSLYGNDRVETQYF. CDR3 bases: TGTGCCAGCAGCTTGTATGGGAACGACAGGGTAGAGACCCAGTACTTC.

This sequence joins TRBV6-5 and TRBJ2-7; 8 nucleotides match TRBD1. Germline CDR1 MNHEY, CDR2 SVGAGI. The CDR3 is 14 residues long. Unmatched junction bases numbered 9, after V lost 6 bases and J lost 5 bases. The CDR3 sequence: CASSSFGQGDEQYF. The CDR3 region has the DNA TGTGCCAGCAGCTCTTTTGGACAGGGCGACGAGCAGTACTTC.

The sample holds a few counts of this clone. The chain combines TRBV6-5 with TRBJ1-1; weak D call: TRBD1 (5 bases). V was trimmed by 0 bases and J by 5 bases, leaving 10 bases between them. The CDR3 length is 14 residues. CDR1 MNHEY and CDR2 SVGAGI come from the germline V gene. The CDR3 DNA reads TGTGCCAGCAGTTACTCCACAAGGGGAACTGAAGCTTTCTTT. Translated, it gives CASSYSTRGTEAFF.

The chain couples TRBV5-5 to TRBJ2-4; TRBD2 agrees at 14 bases. This CDR3 has 17 residues. Looked up from germline, CDR1 is SGHKS and CDR2 is YYEKEE (reference sequence). Unmatched junction bases numbered 9, after V lost 4 bases and J lost 6 bases. The CDR3 protein is CASSQGLAGAHRNIQYF. The CDR3, as DNA: TGTGCCAGCAGCCAGGGACTAGCGGGAGCGCATCGAAACATTCAGTACTTC.

This chain connects TRBV18 to TRBJ1-4; 10 bases are shared with TRBD1. Germline V gives CDR1 KGHSH, CDR2 LQKENI. CDR3 length: 13 residues. J lost 7 bases, V lost 6 bases, and 2 bases had no gene match. CDR3 region: CASSWTGGEKLFF. CDR3 bases: TGTGCCAGCTCTTGGACAGGGGGTGAAAAACTGTTTTTT.

The CDR3 nucleotides are TGTGCCAGCAGCTTATCGGGAGGTAGCAATCAGCCCCAGCATTTT. It specifies CASSLSGGSNQPQHF. This chain joins TRBV7-9 and TRBJ1-5, with D unclear. The germline V gene has CDR1 SEHNR and CDR2 FQNEAQ (reference sequence). The CDR3 totals 15 residues. The V and J ends lost 2 bases and 0 bases respectively, with 8 bases between them.

The J gene is TRBJ2-5, the V gene TRBV15, with D possibly being TRBD2 (5 bases). V lost 0 bases and J lost 5, with 16 bases in between. The CDR3 length is 16 residues. Germline loops: CDR1 LNHNV, CDR2 YYDKDF (reference sequence). The CDR3 DNA follows: TGTGCCACCAGCAGAGAAGAGGCGTCCCGCGGGGAGACCCAGTACTTC. This codes for CATSREEASRGETQYF.

V gene TRBV7-2 combines with J gene TRBJ1-2; 9 bases are shared with TRBD1. V was pared by 10 bases and J by 5 bases, with 8 bases of the junction left unmatched. The CDR3 is 13 residues long. Germline CDR1 SGHTA, CDR2 FQGNSA. The DNA of the CDR3 is TGTGCCACCGGGAGGGACAGGGATTATGGCTACACCTTC. This translates into CATGRDRDYGYTF.

The chain employs TRBV19 and TRBJ2-3; possible D gene TRBD1, 6 bases. The germline V gene has CDR1 LNHDA and CDR2 SQIVND (reference sequence). This CDR3 is 14 amino acids long. Trimming left V 3 bases short and J 3 bases short, with 10 bases between. The CDR3 DNA sequence: TGTGCCAGTAGTATTGAGCAGGGGACAGATACGCAGTATTTT. Its translation: CASSIEQGTDTQYF.

This chain links TRBV28 with TRBJ2-1; 8 positions agree with TRBD1. Germline assignment: CDR1 MDHEN and CDR2 SYDVKM. V lost 9 bases and J lost 3; bases outside the gene matches: 4. The CDR3 is 13 residues long. The CDR3 spells CASTGQGYNEQFF. DNA for the CDR3: TGTGCCAGTACCGGACAGGGCTACAATGAGCAGTTCTTC.

V usage is TRBV3-1 (or the pseudogene TRBV3-2) and J usage is TRBJ1-5; TRBD1 matches at 9 bases. Losses at the gene ends were 5 bases for V and 6 bases for J; bases not matched to a gene: 2. This CDR3 has 13 residues. Germline lookup yields CDR1 LGHDT and CDR2 YNNKEL (reference sequence). The chain's CDR3 is CASSGGQGQPQHF. For the CDR3, the DNA is TGTGCCAGCAGCGGGGGACAGGGTCAGCCCCAGCATTTT.

The chain couples TRBV10-2 to TRBJ1-2; the match to TRBD1 covers 11 bases. The V gene's germline CDR1 is WSHSY and CDR2 SAAADI. Germline trimming cut 8 bases from V and 1 base from J; bases unmatched to any gene: 15. This CDR3 has 18 amino acids. In DNA, the CDR3 is TGCGCCAGCGGACAGGGGGCGCTTTCCGGGATCAATAACTATGGCTACACCTTC. Its translation: CASGQGALSGINNYGYTF.

This clone was picked up one time. J is TRBJ1-6 and V is TRBV5-4; 11 nucleotides line up with TRBD1. Germline V gives CDR1 SGHNT, CDR2 YYREEE (reference sequence). V lost 0 bases to trimming and J lost 13 bases; unmatched junction nucleotides: 6. The CDR3 spans 15 residues. In DNA form, the CDR3 reads TGTGCCAGCAGCTTGGTAACCGGGACAGGGGGTCCCCTCCACTTT. This translates into CASSLVTGTGGPLHF.

This sequence joins TRBV7-8 and TRBJ1-1; TRBD1 might be the D (6 bases). CDR3 length equals 13 residues. Trimming left V 5 bases short and J 6 bases short, with 13 bases between. Looked up from germline, CDR1 is SGHVS and CDR2 is FQNEAQ. The CDR3 sequence: CASSADRRSEAFF. Here the CDR3 DNA reads TGTGCCAGCAGCGCTGACAGGAGATCTGAAGCTTTCTTT.